This TCR beta chain was obtained from a study of T cell repertoires in cytomegalovirus infection. The overall study: Public TCR beta signatures were indicative of both CMV infection and a matching HLA type.

A word on this clonotype: The antigen is not known. The junction differs from germline at one of its ends, possibly a read error.

In germline, CDR1 is SSHAT, CDR2 FNYEAQ (reference sequence). CDR3 size: 15 residues. MiXCR, applied by TCRdb to the reads, yields one record per CDR3 protein. Found here are hundreds of thousands of distinct CDR3 sequences, approximately 30% of them singletons; the top ten hold about an eighth. Sequenced here: cultured CD8+ T cells from PBMCs, sampled from culture after CMV antigen stimulation. The receptor comes from a human donor in good health (CMV status not recorded). Some clones in this sample may be carry-over from other donors' samples. The J gene is TRBJ2-7, the V gene TRBV7-7, with 8 bases that match TRBD1. For the CDR3, the DNA is TGTGCTAGCAGCTTAGGGCAGGGGGCTGTCTACGAGCAGTACTTC. Protein: CASSLGQGAVYEQYF.